The T cell receptor (beta chain) described here comes from a study of blood T cells in healthy people across ages. Study information: T cells yielded about one barcoded beta molecule per two cells through template switching.

The use of a sample-barcoded 5' primer and a J-beta primer mix characterized a second PCR of roughly 6 to 11 cycles. TCRdb reprocessed the 5' RACE reads via MiXCR and lists one record per CDR3 protein. The data show some 790,000 distinct CDR3 sequences, under 35% seen once. Notes on this clonotype: The antigen is undetermined.

Overall study findings and caveats: Comparison with aged donors showed that long-lived donors had more naive CD4+ cells and higher diversity.

This CDR3 has 14 residues. Between the trimmed V and J ends, which lost 2 bases and 1 base, there was a span of 9 bases. Germline V gives CDR1 KGHSH, CDR2 LQKENI. The chain employs TRBV18 and TRBJ2-7, with no clear D. This TCR derives from a woman at least 80 years old in good health. The sample taken for sequencing was blood. The CDR3 sequence: CASSPLDGSYEQYF. The CDR3 coding sequence is TGTGCCAGCTCACCATTAGACGGATCCTACGAGCAGTACTTC.